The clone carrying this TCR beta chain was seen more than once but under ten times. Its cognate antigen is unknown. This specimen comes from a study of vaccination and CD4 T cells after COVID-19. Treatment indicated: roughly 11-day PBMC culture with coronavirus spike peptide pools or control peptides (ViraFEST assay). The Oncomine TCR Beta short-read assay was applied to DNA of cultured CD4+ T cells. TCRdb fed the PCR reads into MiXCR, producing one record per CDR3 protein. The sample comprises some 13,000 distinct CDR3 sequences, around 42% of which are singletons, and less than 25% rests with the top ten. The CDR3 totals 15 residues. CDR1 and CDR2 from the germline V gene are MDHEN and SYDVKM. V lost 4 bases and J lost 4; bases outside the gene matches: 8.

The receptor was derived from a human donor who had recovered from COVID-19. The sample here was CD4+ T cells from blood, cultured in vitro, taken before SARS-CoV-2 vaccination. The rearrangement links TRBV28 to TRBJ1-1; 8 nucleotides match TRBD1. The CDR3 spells CASSYPGGAGTEAFF. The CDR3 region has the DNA TGTGCCAGCAGTTATCCAGGGGGCGCGGGCACTGAAGCTTTCTTT.